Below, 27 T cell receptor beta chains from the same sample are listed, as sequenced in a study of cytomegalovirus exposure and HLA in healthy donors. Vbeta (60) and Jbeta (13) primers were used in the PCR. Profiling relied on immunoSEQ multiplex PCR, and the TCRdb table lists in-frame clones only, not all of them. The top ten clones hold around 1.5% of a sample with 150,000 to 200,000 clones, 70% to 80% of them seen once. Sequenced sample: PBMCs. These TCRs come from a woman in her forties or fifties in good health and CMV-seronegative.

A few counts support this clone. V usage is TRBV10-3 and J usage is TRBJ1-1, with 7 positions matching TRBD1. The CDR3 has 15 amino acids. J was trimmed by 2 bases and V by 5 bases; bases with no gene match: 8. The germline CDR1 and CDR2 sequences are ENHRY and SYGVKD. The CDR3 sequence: CAISRQGAPNTEAFF. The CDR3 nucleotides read TGTGCCATCAGTCGACAGGGCGCTCCCAACACTGAAGCTTTCTTT.

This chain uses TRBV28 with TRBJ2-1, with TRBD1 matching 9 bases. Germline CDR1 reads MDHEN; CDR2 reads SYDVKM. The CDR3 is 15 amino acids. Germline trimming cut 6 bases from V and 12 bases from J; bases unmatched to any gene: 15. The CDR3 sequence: CASSPRSGQGERQFF. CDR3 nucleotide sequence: TGTGCCAGCAGCCCTCGGTCGGGACAGGGTGAACGGCAGTTCTTC.

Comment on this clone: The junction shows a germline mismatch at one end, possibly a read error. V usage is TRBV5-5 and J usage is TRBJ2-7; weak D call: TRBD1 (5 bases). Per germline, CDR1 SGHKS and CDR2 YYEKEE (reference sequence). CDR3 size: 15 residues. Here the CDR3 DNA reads TGTGCCAGCAGCATTCACGACAGTCCCTCCAACGAGCAGTACTTC. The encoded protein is CASSIHDSPSNEQYF.

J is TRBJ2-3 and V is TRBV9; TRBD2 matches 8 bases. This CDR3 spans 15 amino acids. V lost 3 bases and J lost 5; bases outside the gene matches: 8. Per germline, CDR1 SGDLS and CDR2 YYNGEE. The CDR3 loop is CASSASGSGGDTQYF. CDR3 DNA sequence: TGTGCCAGCAGCGCAAGCGGGAGTGGTGGAGATACGCAGTATTTT.

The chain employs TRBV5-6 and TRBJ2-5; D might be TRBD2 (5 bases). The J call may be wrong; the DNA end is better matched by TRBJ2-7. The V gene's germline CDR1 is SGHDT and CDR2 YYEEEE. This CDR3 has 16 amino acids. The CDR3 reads CASSTEGEGPSYEQYF. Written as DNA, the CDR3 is TGTGCCAGCAGCACCGAGGGTGAAGGGCCTTCCTACGAGCAGTACTTC.

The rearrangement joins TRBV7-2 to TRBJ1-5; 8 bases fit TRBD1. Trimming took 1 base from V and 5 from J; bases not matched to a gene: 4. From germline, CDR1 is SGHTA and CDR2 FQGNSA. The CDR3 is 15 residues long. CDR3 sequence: CASSLVGTGDQPQHF. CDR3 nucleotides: TGTGCCAGCAGCTTAGTCGGGACAGGCGATCAGCCCCAGCATTTT.

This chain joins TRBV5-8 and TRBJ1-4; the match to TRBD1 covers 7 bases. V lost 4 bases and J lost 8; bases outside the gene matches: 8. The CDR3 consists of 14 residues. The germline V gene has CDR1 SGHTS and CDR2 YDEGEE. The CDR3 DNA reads TGTGCCAGCAGCCGGACAGGATTTCGCGAAAAACTGTTTTTT. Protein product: CASSRTGFREKLFF.

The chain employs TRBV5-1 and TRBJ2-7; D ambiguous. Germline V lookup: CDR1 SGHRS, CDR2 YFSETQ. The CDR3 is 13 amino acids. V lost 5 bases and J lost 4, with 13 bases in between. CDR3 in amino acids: CASRKADGYEQYF. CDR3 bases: TGCGCCAGCAGAAAGGCTGACGGGTACGAGCAGTACTTC.

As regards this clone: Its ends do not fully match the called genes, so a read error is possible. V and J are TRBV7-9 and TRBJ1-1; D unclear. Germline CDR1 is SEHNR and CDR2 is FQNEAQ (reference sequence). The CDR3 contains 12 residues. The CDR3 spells CSSSRTNTEAFF. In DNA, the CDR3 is TGTTCCAGCAGCCGGACTAACACTGAAGCTTTCTTT.

Here the CDR3 reads CASSPSSYNSPLHF. CDR3 nucleotides: TGTGCCAGCAGCCCGAGCTCCTATAATTCACCCCTCCACTTT. The gene calls are TRBV6-4 and TRBJ1-6; D ambiguous. V lost 6 bases and J lost 0, with 6 bases in between. Germline CDR1 and CDR2: MRHNA and SNTAGT. CDR3 size: 14 residues.

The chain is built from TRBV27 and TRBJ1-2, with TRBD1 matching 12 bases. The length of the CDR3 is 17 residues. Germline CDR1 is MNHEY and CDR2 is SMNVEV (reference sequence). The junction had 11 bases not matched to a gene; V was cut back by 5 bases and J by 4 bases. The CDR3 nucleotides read TGTGCCAGCAGTCCTACCCTGGGACAGGGGGCCAGCTATGGCTACACCTTC. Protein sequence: CASSPTLGQGASYGYTF.

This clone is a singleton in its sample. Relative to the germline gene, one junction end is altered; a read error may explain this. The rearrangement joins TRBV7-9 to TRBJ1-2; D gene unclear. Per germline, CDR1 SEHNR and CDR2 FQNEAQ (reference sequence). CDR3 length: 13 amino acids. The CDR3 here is CSSSLARDYGYTF. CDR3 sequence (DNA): TGTTCCAGCAGCTTAGCAAGAGACTATGGCTACACCTTC.

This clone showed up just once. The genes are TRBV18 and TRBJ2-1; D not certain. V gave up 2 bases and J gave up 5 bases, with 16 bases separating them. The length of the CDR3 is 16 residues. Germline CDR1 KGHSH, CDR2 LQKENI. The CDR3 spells CASSPDSSSPHNEQFF. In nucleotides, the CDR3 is TGTGCCAGCTCACCAGACTCCTCCTCGCCCCACAATGAGCAGTTCTTC.

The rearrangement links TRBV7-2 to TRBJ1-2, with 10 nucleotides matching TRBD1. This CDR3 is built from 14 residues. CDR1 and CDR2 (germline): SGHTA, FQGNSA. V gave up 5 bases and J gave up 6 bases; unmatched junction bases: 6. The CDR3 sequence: CASSPGQGVHGYTF. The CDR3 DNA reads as TGTGCCAGCAGCCCAGGACAGGGGGTACATGGCTACACCTTC.

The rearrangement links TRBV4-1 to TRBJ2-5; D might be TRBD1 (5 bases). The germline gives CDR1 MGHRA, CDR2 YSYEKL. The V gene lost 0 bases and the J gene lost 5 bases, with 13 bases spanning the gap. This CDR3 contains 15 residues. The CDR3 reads CASSQEGAKGETQYF. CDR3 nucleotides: TGCGCCAGCAGCCAAGAAGGGGCCAAGGGGGAGACCCAGTACTTC.

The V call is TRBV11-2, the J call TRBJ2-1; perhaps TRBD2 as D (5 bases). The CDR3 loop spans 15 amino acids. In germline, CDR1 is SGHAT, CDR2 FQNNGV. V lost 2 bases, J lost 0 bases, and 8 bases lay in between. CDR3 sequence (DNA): TGTGCCAGCAGCTTATCTGGGAGCTCCTACAATGAGCAGTTCTTC. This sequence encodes CASSLSGSSYNEQFF.

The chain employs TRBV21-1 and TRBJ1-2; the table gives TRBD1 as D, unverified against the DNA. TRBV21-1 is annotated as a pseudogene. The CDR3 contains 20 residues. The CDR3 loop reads CASPPGQGGSQVPGPYGYTF. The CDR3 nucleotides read TGTGCCAGTCCTCCGGGACAGGGGGGCAGTCAGGTCCCGGGGCCCTATGGCTACACCTTC.

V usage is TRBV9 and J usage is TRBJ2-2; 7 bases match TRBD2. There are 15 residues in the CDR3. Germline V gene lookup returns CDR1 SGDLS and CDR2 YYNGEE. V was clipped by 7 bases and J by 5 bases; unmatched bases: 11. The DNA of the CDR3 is TGTGCCAGCCAGGCGGGCGGGAGTAGTACCGGGGAGCTGTTTTTT. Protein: CASQAGGSSTGELFF.

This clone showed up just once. CDR3 amino acids: CASNEGQVAKNIQYF. The CDR3 coding sequence is TGTGCCAGCAACGAGGGACAGGTAGCCAAAAACATTCAGTACTTC. This chain links TRBV2 with TRBJ2-4, with TRBD1 identical over 8 bases. V trimming: 7 bases; J trimming: 0 bases; junction bases outside the gene matches: 5. Germline V gene lookup returns CDR1 SNHLY and CDR2 FYNNEI. The CDR3 contains 15 residues.

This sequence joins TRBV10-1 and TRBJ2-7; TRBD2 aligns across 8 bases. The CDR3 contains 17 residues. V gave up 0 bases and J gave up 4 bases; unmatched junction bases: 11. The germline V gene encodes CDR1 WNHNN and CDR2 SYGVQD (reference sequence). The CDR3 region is CASSESRIAGRPYEQYF. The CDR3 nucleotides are TGCGCCAGCAGTGAGTCGCGCATAGCGGGGCGACCGTACGAGCAGTACTTC.

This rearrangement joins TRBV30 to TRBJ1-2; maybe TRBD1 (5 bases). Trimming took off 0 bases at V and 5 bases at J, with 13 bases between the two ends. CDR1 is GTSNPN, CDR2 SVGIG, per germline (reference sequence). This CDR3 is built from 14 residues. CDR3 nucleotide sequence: TGTGCCTGGAGTGTAGGGGCCGCAAATTATGGCTACACCTTC. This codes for CAWSVGAANYGYTF.

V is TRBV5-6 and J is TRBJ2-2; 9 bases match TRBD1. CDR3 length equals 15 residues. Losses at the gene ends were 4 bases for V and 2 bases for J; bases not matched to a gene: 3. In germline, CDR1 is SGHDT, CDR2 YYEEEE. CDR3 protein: CASSLTGGNTGELFF. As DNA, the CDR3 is TGTGCCAGCAGCCTCACAGGGGGCAACACCGGGGAGCTGTTTTTT.

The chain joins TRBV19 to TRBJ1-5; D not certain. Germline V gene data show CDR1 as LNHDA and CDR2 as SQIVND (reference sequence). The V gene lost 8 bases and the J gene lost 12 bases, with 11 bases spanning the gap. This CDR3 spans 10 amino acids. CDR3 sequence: CASGELFQHF. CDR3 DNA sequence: TGTGCCAGTGGTGAGCTCTTCCAGCATTTT. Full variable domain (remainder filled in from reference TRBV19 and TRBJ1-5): DGGITQSPKYLFRKEGQNVTLSCEQNLNHDAMYWYRQDPGQGLRLIYYSQIVNDFQKGDIAEGYSVSREKKESFPLTVTSAQKNPTAFYLCASGELFQHFGDGTRLSIL.

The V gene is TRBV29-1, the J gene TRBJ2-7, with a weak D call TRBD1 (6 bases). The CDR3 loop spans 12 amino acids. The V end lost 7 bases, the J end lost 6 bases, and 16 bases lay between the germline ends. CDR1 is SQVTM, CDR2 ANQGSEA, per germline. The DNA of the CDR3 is TGCAGCGCCGAGGTACAGGGCTTCGAGCAGTACTTC. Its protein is CSAEVQGFEQYF.

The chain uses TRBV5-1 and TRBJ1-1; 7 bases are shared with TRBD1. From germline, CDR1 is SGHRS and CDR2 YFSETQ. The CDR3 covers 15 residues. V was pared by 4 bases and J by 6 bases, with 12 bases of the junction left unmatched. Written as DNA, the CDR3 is TGCGCCAGCAGCACGGACGACAGGGTGTATTCTGAAGCTTTCTTT. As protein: CASSTDDRVYSEAFF. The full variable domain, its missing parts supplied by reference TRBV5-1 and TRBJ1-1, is KAGVTQTPRYLIKTRGQQVTLSCSPISGHRSVSWYQQTPGQGLQFLFEYFSETQRNKGNFPGRFSGRQFSNSRSEMNVSTLELGDSALYLCASSTDDRVYSEAFFGQGTRLTVV.

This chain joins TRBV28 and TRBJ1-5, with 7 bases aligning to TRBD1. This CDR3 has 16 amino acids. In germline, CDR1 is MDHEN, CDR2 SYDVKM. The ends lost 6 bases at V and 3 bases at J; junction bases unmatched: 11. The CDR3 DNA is TGTGCCAGCAGAACCAGGGGGGCCACTTACAATCAGCCCCAGCATTTT. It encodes CASRTRGATYNQPQHF. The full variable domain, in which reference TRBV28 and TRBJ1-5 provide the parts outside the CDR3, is DVKVTQSSRYLVKRTGEKVFLECVQDMDHENMFWYRQDPGLGLRLIYFSYDVKMKEKGDIPEGYSVSREKKERFSLILESASTNQTSMYLCASRTRGATYNQPQHFGDGTRLSIL.

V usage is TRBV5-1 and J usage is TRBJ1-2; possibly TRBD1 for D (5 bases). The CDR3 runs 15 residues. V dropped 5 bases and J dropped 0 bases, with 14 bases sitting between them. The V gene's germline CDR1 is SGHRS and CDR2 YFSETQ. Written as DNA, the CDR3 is TGCGCCAGCAGTTTCGGAGGGACTTCTAACTATGGCTACACCTTC. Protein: CASSFGGTSNYGYTF.